The clone carrying this T cell receptor beta chain was detected only a few times. Its antigen remains unidentified. V gave up 4 bases and J gave up 1 base; unmatched junction bases: 7. The CDR3 has 15 amino acids. In germline, CDR1 is GTSNPN, CDR2 SVGIG (reference sequence). Via MiXCR, TCRdb re-called the reads, giving one row per CDR3 protein. The table records 100,000 or so distinct CDR3 sequences, 16% of them present only once. This record belongs to a study of T cell repertoires in cytomegalovirus infection. The overall study: Indicated by public TCR beta signatures were CMV infection and matching HLA type. Study results and caveats: Cumulated frequencies of public TCR beta families served to identify carriers of CMV plus the relevant HLA.

The chain recombines TRBV30 with TRBJ1-5; the match to TRBD1 covers 7 bases. The clonotype comes from a human donor in good health (CMV status not recorded). Some clones in this sample may be carry-over from other donors' samples. The specimen sequenced was PBMCs. This chain's CDR3 is CAWTDRTGSNQPQHF. The DNA of the CDR3 is TGTGCCTGGACCGATAGGACAGGCAGCAATCAGCCCCAGCATTTT.